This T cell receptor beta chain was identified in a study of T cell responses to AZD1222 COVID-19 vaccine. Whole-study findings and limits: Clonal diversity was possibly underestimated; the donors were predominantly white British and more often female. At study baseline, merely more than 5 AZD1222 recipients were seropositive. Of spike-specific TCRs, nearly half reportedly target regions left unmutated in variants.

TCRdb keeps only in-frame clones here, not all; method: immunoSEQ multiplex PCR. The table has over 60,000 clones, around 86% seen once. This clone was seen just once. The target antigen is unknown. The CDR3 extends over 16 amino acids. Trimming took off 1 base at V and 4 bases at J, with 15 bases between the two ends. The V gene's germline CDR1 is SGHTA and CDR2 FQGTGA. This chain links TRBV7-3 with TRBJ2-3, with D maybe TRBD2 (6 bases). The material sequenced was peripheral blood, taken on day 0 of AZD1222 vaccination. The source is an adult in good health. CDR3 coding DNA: TGTGCCAGCAGCTTAATAGCTAGCGTTATTCCAGATACGCAGTATTTT. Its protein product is CASSLIASVIPDTQYF.